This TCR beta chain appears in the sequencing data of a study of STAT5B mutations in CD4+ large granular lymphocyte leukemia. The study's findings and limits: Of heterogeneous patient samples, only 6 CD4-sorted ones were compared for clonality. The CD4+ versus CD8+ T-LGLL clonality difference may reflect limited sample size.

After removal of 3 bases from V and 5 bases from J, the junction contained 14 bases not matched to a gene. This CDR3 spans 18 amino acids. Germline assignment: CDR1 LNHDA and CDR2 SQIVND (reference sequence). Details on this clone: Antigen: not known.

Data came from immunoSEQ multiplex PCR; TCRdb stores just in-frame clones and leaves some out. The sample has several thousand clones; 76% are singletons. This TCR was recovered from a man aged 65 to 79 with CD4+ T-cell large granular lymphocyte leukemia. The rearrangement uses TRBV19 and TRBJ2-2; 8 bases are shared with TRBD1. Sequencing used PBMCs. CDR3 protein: CASSMYPPGQGGTGELFF. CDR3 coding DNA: TGTGCCAGTAGTATGTACCCCCCCGGACAGGGAGGAACCGGGGAGCTGTTTTTT.